The 13 T cell receptor beta chains below come from one sample, sequenced in a study of cytomegalovirus exposure and HLA in healthy donors. With 60 Vbeta and 13 Jbeta primers, the PCR was carried out. Assay: immunoSEQ multiplex PCR; the TCRdb copy retains only in-frame clones and omits some. The table includes about 200,000 clones, roughly 77% detected once. Sequencing was performed on PBMCs. The receptor source for this set is a male donor in good health and CMV-seropositive.

The chain couples TRBV9 to TRBJ2-3; D ambiguous. Trimming left V 0 bases short and J 0 bases short, with 11 bases between. Germline-derived CDR1 and CDR2 are SGDLS and YYNGEE. This CDR3 region has 16 residues. CDR3 DNA: TGTGCCAGCAGCGTAGGGCGGCCGCCGAGCACAGATACGCAGTATTTT. Translated, it gives CASSVGRPPSTDTQYF.

Only a few counts were recorded for this clone. The chain is built from TRBV25-1 and TRBJ2-1; TRBD1 might be the D (5 bases). This CDR3 is 18 amino acids long. V was pared by 1 base and J by 8 bases, with 24 bases between. Looked up from germline, CDR1 is MGHDK and CDR2 is SYGVNS. CDR3 in DNA: TGTGCCAGCAGTGAATTGGTTGGGTATGGGCAGGGCACCGATGAGCAGTTCTTC. This codes for CASSELVGYGQGTDEQFF. Variable domain in full (rest from reference TRBV25-1 and TRBJ2-1): EADIYQTPRYLVIGTGKKITLECSQTMGHDKMYWYQQDPGMELHLIHYSYGVNSTEKGDLSSESTVSRIRTEHFPLTLESARPSHTSQYLCASSELVGYGQGTDEQFFGPGTRLTVL.

The chain couples TRBV4-3 to TRBJ1-4; D gene ambiguous. The CDR3 contains 14 residues. Per germline, CDR1 LGHNA and CDR2 YSLEER. Trimming cost V 4 bases and J 3 bases, with 9 bases left between them. CDR3 sequence (DNA): TGCGCCAGCAGCCTTCGAGCCGCTAATGAAAAACTGTTTTTT. This translates into CASSLRAANEKLFF.

The gene calls are TRBV19 and TRBJ2-7, with TRBD2 identical over 12 bases. Germline values: CDR1 LNHDA, CDR2 SQIVND (reference sequence). The ends lost 8 bases at V and 6 bases at J; junction bases unmatched: 20. There are 18 residues in the CDR3. The CDR3 region is CASGHRPSGRAVEGEQYF. The CDR3 bases are TGTGCCAGTGGCCACAGGCCTAGCGGGAGGGCCGTCGAGGGCGAGCAGTACTTC.

This sequence joins TRBV5-6 and TRBJ1-6; TRBD1 matches at 9 bases. Germline V gene sequence: CDR1 SGHDT, CDR2 YYEEEE. The CDR3 consists of 15 residues. The junction had 3 bases not matched to a gene; V was cut back by 2 bases and J by 6 bases. The CDR3 is CASSFGTGSNSPLHF. CDR3 DNA: TGTGCCAGCAGCTTTGGGACAGGGAGTAATTCACCCCTCCACTTT.

The CDR3 sequence: CATVSEGLVSGNTIYF. DNA for the CDR3: TGTGCCACCGTTTCGGAGGGACTGGTCTCTGGAAACACCATATATTTT. The chain couples TRBV2 to TRBJ1-3, with D perhaps TRBD1 (5 bases). The CDR3 runs 16 residues. V lost 10 bases and J lost 0, with 19 bases in between. Germline CDR1 reads SNHLY; CDR2 reads FYNNEI.

The chain carries TRBV13 and TRBJ2-1; 7 bases are a match to TRBD1. Trimming took 4 bases from V and 4 from J; bases not matched to a gene: 1. The germline V gene encodes CDR1 PRHDT and CDR2 FYEKMQ (reference sequence). CDR3 length: 13 residues. The CDR3 DNA follows: TGTGCCAGCAGCTCGGACAGGTACAATGAGCAGTTCTTC. It translates to CASSSDRYNEQFF.

The chain couples TRBV29-1 to TRBJ2-7, with TRBD2 identical over 8 bases. Trimming removed 7 bases from V and 0 bases from J; junction bases left unmatched: 8. This CDR3 is built from 14 residues. The germline V gene has CDR1 SQVTM and CDR2 ANQGSEA. The CDR3 DNA is TGCAGCGCGATTACGGGGGGGAGCTCCTACGAGCAGTACTTC. Amino acid sequence: CSAITGGSSYEQYF.

This chain uses TRBV9 with TRBJ1-5; D is possibly TRBD1 (5 bases). V was pared by 3 bases and J by 7 bases, with 14 bases between. Germline-derived CDR1 and CDR2 are SGDLS and YYNGEE. This CDR3 is 14 amino acids long. CDR3 loop: CASSGPGIGQPQHF. The CDR3 coding sequence is TGTGCCAGCAGCGGCCCAGGGATCGGACAGCCCCAGCATTTT.

V usage is TRBV7-3 and J usage is TRBJ2-1; D is uncertain. Germline V gene sequence: CDR1 SGHTA, CDR2 FQGTGA. CDR3 size: 13 residues. With 4 bases removed from V and 7 bases from J, the gap between germline ends came to 11 bases. The chain's CDR3 is CASSSSVRNEQFF. CDR3 in DNA: TGTGCCAGCAGCTCCTCCGTGAGGAATGAGCAGTTCTTC.

The V and J genes are TRBV2 and TRBJ2-3; the match to TRBD1 covers 8 bases. Germline values: CDR1 SNHLY, CDR2 FYNNEI. The trim removed 6 bases at V and 8 bases at J, leaving 16 bases unmatched. The CDR3 extends over 16 amino acids. The CDR3 protein is CASRNNRDRIRGTQYF. Here the CDR3 DNA reads TGTGCCAGCAGAAACAACCGGGACAGGATCCGTGGTACGCAGTATTTT.

This chain uses TRBV4-2 with TRBJ2-5, with a possible D match to TRBD1 (5 bases). This CDR3 spans 13 amino acids. With 0 bases removed from V and 4 bases from J, the gap between germline ends came to 6 bases. Germline loops: CDR1 LGHNA, CDR2 YNFKEQ. The CDR3 region has the DNA TGTGCCAGCAGCCAAGATGACAGAGAGACCCAGTACTTC. It codes for CASSQDDRETQYF.

The chain joins TRBV6-5 to TRBJ1-4, with D maybe TRBD1 (5 bases). V lost 2 bases and J lost 4, with 11 bases in between. This CDR3 comprises 15 residues. The germline gives CDR1 MNHEY, CDR2 SVGAGI. In DNA, the CDR3 is TGTGCCAGCAGTTACGACAGCTACCTTAATGAAAAACTGTTTTTT. This sequence encodes CASSYDSYLNEKLFF.